These 21 T cell receptor beta chains were all obtained from the same sample, sequenced in a study of tumor and adjacent non-tumor tissue in lung cancer. RNA was extracted from bulk tissue without any cell sorting. More than 3 cm separated this lung sample from the edge of the tumor. The library came from three nested PCR rounds adapted from ARM-PCR protocols. TCRdb reprocessed the multiplex PCR reads with MiXCR, giving one entry per CDR3 protein. This sample has about 76,000 distinct CDR3 sequences, with roughly 80% found just once. Sample: distant non-tumor lung tissue. Receptors originate from a man in his fifties or sixties with non-small cell lung cancer.

As regards this clonotype: Since a much larger clone is just one base distant, this may be a read error. This rearrangement joins TRBV5-1 to TRBJ2-7, with D possibly being TRBD1 or TRBD2 (5 bases each). The CDR3 is 13 amino acids. The germline V gene has CDR1 SGHRS and CDR2 YFSETQ. V was cut by 4 bases and J by 1 base, with 9 bases left in between. As DNA, the CDR3 is TGCGCCAGCAGCGAGGGGCTATCCTACGAGCAGTACTTC. Its translation is CASSEGLSYEQYF.

Concerning this clonotype itself: Germline is not matched at one junction end, which may reflect a read error. The chain carries TRBV6-5 and TRBJ2-1, with a tentative D call TRBD1 (5 bases). The CDR3 runs 17 residues. Germline V gene sequence: CDR1 MNHEY, CDR2 SVGAGI. The CDR3 DNA reads as TGTGCCACCAGTTACTCGTACAGGCCGTGCTCCTACAATGAACAGTTCTTC. Amino acids: CATSYSYRPCSYNEQFF.

Note on this clonotype: At one of its ends the junction is not consistent with the germline gene, which may arise from a read error. V and J are TRBV29-1 and TRBJ1-1, with D perhaps matching TRBD1 (5 bases). The germline gives CDR1 SQVTM, CDR2 ANQGSEA. This CDR3 comprises 14 residues. The CDR3 reads CSVLQASGNTEAFF. DNA for the CDR3: TGCAGCGTTCTACAGGCTTCGGGGAACACAGAAGCTTTCTTT.

Only one count was recorded for this clonotype. A much larger clone lies one base from this, so it may be a read error. J is TRBJ2-1 and V is TRBV12-3 or TRBV12-4; D is uncertain. The CDR3 spans 11 residues. V was cut by 7 bases and J by 8 bases, with 9 bases left in between. The CDR3 sequence is CASNVWHEQFF. CDR3 sequence (DNA): TGTGCCAGCAACGTCTGGCATGAGCAGTTCTTC.

In the case of this clonotype: Mismatch with germline at one junction end may stem from a read error. The chain is built from TRBV11-1 and TRBJ2-1; D uncertain. Germline CDR1 is SGHAT and CDR2 is FQDESV (reference sequence). This CDR3 region has 15 residues. The CDR3: CASSLVLSGYNEQFF. CDR3 coding DNA: TGTGCCAGCAGCTTAGTGTTGTCGGGCTACAATGAACAGTTCTTC.

In nucleotides, the CDR3 is TGTGCCAGCAACCCCTCGATGGGACAAGGGCTCACCGGGGAGCTGTTTTTT. Translating it yields CASNPSMGQGLTGELFF. This chain uses TRBV7-9 with TRBJ2-2; D might be TRBD1 (6 bases). Deletions cut 7 bases from V and 4 bases from J, with 22 bases between. Germline lookup yields CDR1 SEHNR and CDR2 FQNEAQ (reference sequence). The CDR3 has 17 amino acids.

V usage is TRBV11-2 and J usage is TRBJ2-5; D is possibly TRBD2 (6 bases). Germline CDR1 and CDR2: SGHAT and FQNNGV. This CDR3 contains 12 residues. Trimming removed 10 bases from V and 3 bases from J, with 12 bases in between. Here the CDR3 DNA reads TGTGCCACCTCTACGGGGGAAGAGACCCAGTACTTC. Translating it yields CATSTGEETQYF.

V gene TRBV20-1 combines with J gene TRBJ2-2, with D perhaps being TRBD1 or TRBD2 (5 bases each). Germline V gives CDR1 DFQATT, CDR2 SNEGSKA (reference sequence). V shed 6 bases and J shed 3 bases, with 20 bases lying between them. The CDR3 runs to 16 residues. The CDR3, as DNA: TGCAGTGCCAAAGAGGGGATGGGTGGGTACACCGGGGAGCTGTTTTTT. As protein: CSAKEGMGGYTGELFF.

The chain combines TRBV19 with TRBJ2-7; 8 bases are shared with TRBD2. Germline V gene lookup returns CDR1 LNHDA and CDR2 SQIVND (reference sequence). The CDR3 contains 12 residues. The CDR3 DNA follows: TGTTCGACACAGGGACGGGGGGGCGAGCAGTACTTC. This translates into CSTQGRGGEQYF.

The chain uses TRBV29-1 and TRBJ2-7; 9 nucleotides line up with TRBD1. V lost 8 bases and J lost 5; bases outside the gene matches: 7. From germline, CDR1 is SQVTM and CDR2 ANQGSEA. The CDR3 extends over 12 amino acids. CDR3 sequence: CSFGQGTHEQYF. In nucleotides, the CDR3 is TGCAGCTTTGGACAGGGGACTCACGAGCAGTACTTC.

This sequence joins TRBV7-2 and TRBJ2-7, with a weak D call TRBD2 (5 bases). Trimming shortened V by 2 bases and J by 3 bases, and 11 bases separated the two germline ends. Germline V CDR1 and CDR2: SGHTA, FQGNSA. The length of the CDR3 is 14 residues. CDR3 protein: CASSLMRAGYEQYF. The CDR3 DNA sequence: TGTGCCAGCAGCTTAATGAGGGCTGGCTACGAGCAGTACTTC.

As concerns this clonotype: At one end, the junction sequence differs from germline, possibly due to a read error. The chain is built from TRBV6-1 and TRBJ2-7; D is possibly TRBD1 or TRBD2 (5 bases each). The CDR3 totals 14 residues. The V gene's germline CDR1 is MNHNS and CDR2 SASEGT. The CDR3 loop reads CASGETLEGNEQYF. In DNA form, the CDR3 reads TGTGCCAGCGGTGAAACGCTAGAGGGGAACGAGCAGTACTTC.

Note on this clonotype: Sequence at one end of the junction differs from germline and may be a read error. The chain joins TRBV5-4 to TRBJ2-7, with 7 bases matching TRBD2. The CDR3 is 15 residues long. The germline V gene has CDR1 SGHNT and CDR2 YYREEE (reference sequence). The chain's CDR3 is CTSSLGREWTYEQYF. DNA for the CDR3: TGTACCAGCAGCTTGGGGCGGGAGTGGACCTACGAGCAGTACTTC.

This clonotype came up once. The V call is TRBV11-2, the J call TRBJ1-6; D is undetermined. CDR1 is SGHAT and CDR2 is FQNNGV in the germline V gene. The CDR3 length is 15 residues. With 1 base removed from V and 8 bases from J, the gap between germline ends came to 12 bases. CDR3 in DNA: TGTGCCAGCAGCTTAGGAGGTAACAATGATTCACCCCTCCACTTT. Translating it yields CASSLGGNNDSPLHF.

The rearrangement uses TRBV20-1 and TRBJ1-3, with a weak D call TRBD1 (5 bases). The CDR3 has 11 amino acids. Between the trimmed V and J ends, which lost 7 bases and 9 bases, there was a span of 13 bases. Germline CDR1 is DFQATT and CDR2 is SNEGSKA (reference sequence). Here the CDR3 reads CSVRVLGTIYF. The CDR3, as DNA: TGCAGTGTCAGGGTTTTGGGCACCATATATTTT.

Notes on this clonotype: Here the CDR3 omits its conserved ending phenylalanine or tryptophan, so a read error is the likely source. The limits of the CDR3 on the DNA are not certain, so only TCRdb's listed CDR3 is given. This rearrangement joins TRBV6-5 to TRBJ1-5; TRBD1 is the table's D call, not checked against the DNA. Germline assignment: CDR1 MNHEY and CDR2 SVGAGI. Ends included, the CDR3 has 15 residues. The CDR3 is CASSYLQGSNQPKHY.

The chain is built from TRBV11-2 and TRBJ2-3, with 8 bases matching TRBD2. Germline CDR1 reads SGHAT; CDR2 reads FQNNGV. This CDR3 is built from 14 residues. Unmatched junction bases numbered 11, after V lost 4 bases and J lost 11 bases. CDR3: CASSSVAGSVQQYF. The DNA for the CDR3 is TGTGCCAGCAGCTCTGTAGCGGGGAGCGTTCAGCAGTATTTT.

As concerns this clonotype: This may arise from a read error, as a much more abundant clone is one base away. This chain connects TRBV4-2 to TRBJ2-7; 9 bases are shared with TRBD2. The CDR3 consists of 17 residues. Germline V gives CDR1 LGHNA, CDR2 YNFKEQ. CDR3 coding DNA: TGTGCCAGCAGCCAAGGAAGCGGGGGGTCCCGGGCCAACGAGCAGAACTTC. This gives the protein CASSQGSGGSRANEQNF.

Concerning this clonotype itself: Lacking the conserved final phenylalanine or tryptophan, this CDR3 likely reflects a read error. This chain uses TRBV6-5 with TRBJ2-7, with D possibly being TRBD1 or TRBD2 (5 bases each). Looked up from germline, CDR1 is MNHEY and CDR2 is SVGAGI. This CDR3 contains 15 residues. The CDR3: CASGNGGVSRYEQYS. CDR3 coding DNA: TGTGCAAGCGGCAATGGGGGAGTCAGTCGCTACGAGCAGTACTCC.

In this sample, this clonotype turned up a few times. The chain couples TRBV11-2 to TRBJ2-7; possibly TRBD2 for D (5 bases). With 5 bases removed from V and 3 bases from J, the gap between germline ends came to 20 bases. The CDR3 consists of 16 residues. Germline CDR1 and CDR2: SGHAT and FQNNGV. Here the CDR3 DNA reads TGTGCCAGCAGCCCAAACTATAGAGGACGGGGCTACGAGCAGTACTTC. Encoded protein: CASSPNYRGRGYEQYF.

In regard to this clonotype: A much larger clonotype is one base distant, so this may be a read error. The chain links TRBV20-1 to TRBJ2-2; D is possibly TRBD1 (6 bases). Germline V gene lookup returns CDR1 DFQATT and CDR2 SNEGSKA (reference sequence). The CDR3 spans 14 residues. V lost 6 bases and J lost 1, with 12 bases in between. Here the CDR3 reads CSALQTGNTGELFF. The CDR3 DNA reads TGCAGTGCCCTACAGACAGGGAACACCGGGGAGCTGTTTTTT.